There are a few counts of the clone carrying this TCR beta chain. For the second PCR, which ran for 7 to 11 cycles, a sample-barcoded 5' primer and a J-beta primer mix were used. Tagging of each cDNA molecule was performed by a template-switch adaptor with 12 random nucleotides. TCRdb recomputed calls from the 5' RACE reads with MiXCR, one row per CDR3 protein. The sample consists of approximately 900,000 distinct CDR3 sequences, roughly 28% of them appearing once. This entry belongs to a study of blood T cells in healthy people across ages. The CDR3 has 16 residues. The V and J ends lost 0 bases and 5 bases respectively, with 15 bases between them. Germline-derived CDR1 and CDR2 are SGHDT and YYEEEE. These data were likewise used in another study, on T cells of mothers and their children.

This clonotype was sampled from a woman between 35 and 50 years old in good health. Source material: blood. V usage is TRBV5-6 and J usage is TRBJ2-1; D is possibly TRBD2 (6 bases). The CDR3 sequence: CASSLAGAGRNNEQFF. The CDR3 DNA is TGTGCCAGCAGCTTGGCCGGTGCGGGACGGAACAATGAGCAGTTCTTC.